These T cell receptor beta chains were read from a single sample in a study of blood T cell repertoires in COVID-19. This table comes from immunoSEQ multiplex PCR, and its TCRdb copy is limited to in-frame clones, with some not included. This table has roughly 350,000 clones, roughly nine tenths appearing once. The specimen was PBMCs or T cells enriched from blood (not recorded which). Receptors were obtained from a woman in her 30s who had recovered from COVID-19. The CDR3 runs from the conserved cysteine through the conserved F or W. Each record gives: V gene, J gene, CDR3 protein.

TRBV2	TRBJ2-7	CASVNRDRGYEQYF
TRBV29-1	TRBJ2-5	CSVAGTSGGHLWTQYF
TRBV5-1	TRBJ1-4	CASRAGPVNEKLFF
TRBV12-3/TRBV12-4	TRBJ1-2	CASSLGRGYGYTF
TRBV9	TRBJ2-2	CASSDSSHTGELFF
TRBV9	TRBJ2-5	CASSVGDRGWETQYF
TRBV5-1	TRBJ1-2	CASSSGQGADGYTF
TRBV7-8	TRBJ2-7	CASSREVFRTDSSYEQYF
TRBV27	TRBJ1-1	CASSLRWGVPAFF
TRBV20-1	TRBJ1-1	CSAEGQGEAFF
TRBV4-2	TRBJ2-3	CASSQDSSAVQGTDTQYF
TRBV12-3/TRBV12-4	TRBJ1-1	CASSFQSEAFF
TRBV12-3/TRBV12-4	TRBJ2-7	CASSGAAEQYF
TRBV2	TRBJ2-1	CASSVLAGEPNEQFF
TRBV2	TRBJ1-6	CASSVGGRASNSPLHF
TRBV5-1	TRBJ1-2	CASRTGTGMVGYTF
TRBV28	TRBJ2-3	CASSLLVLSTDTQYF
TRBV6-5	TRBJ2-5	CASSPAPQGRETQYF
TRBV6-2/TRBV6-3	TRBJ2-6	CASSPTGKYRLSGANVLTF
TRBV27	TRBJ2-7	CASSFSVTYEQYF
TRBV7-2	TRBJ2-3	CASSLEAPGGFGRYETQYF
TRBV5-4	TRBJ1-2	CASSKQGAHYGYTF
TRBV11-2	TRBJ2-7	CASSLYSRSGYEQYF
TRBV5-5	TRBJ2-1	CASSGAGTGSFLREQFF
TRBV3-1/TRBV3-2	TRBJ1-5	CASSQDQGRQWPQHF
TRBV23-1	TRBJ1-2	CASSQPGQGYGYTF
TRBV10-3	TRBJ2-1	CAISEHPGGHNEQFF
TRBV11-2	TRBJ2-6	CASSRPERGFGGANVLTF
TRBV5-1	TRBJ2-3	CASSLPSGSTDTQYF
TRBV5-1	TRBJ1-5	CASSPGTGASNQPQHF
TRBV7-2	TRBJ1-2	CASSLWDRGRNYGYTF
TRBV11-3	TRBJ2-4	CASSLGGGVAGVKNIQYF
TRBV28	TRBJ1-3	CASSPNFGNTIYF
TRBV7-6	TRBJ2-7	CASSLYPSGAYEQYF
TRBV6-1	TRBJ2-3	CASSEMWGQSTDTQYF
TRBV2	TRBJ1-4	CASQKTGAAEKLFF
TRBV2	TRBJ2-2	CASKTSGGPTGELFF
TRBV28	TRBJ2-7	CASSPTYEQYF
TRBV6-5	TRBJ2-7	CASRSPGLRGEQYF
TRBV5-1	TRBJ1-1	CASSPMGQGNTEAFF
TRBV21-1	TRBJ1-6	CASPQGYPLLSPLHF
TRBV4-3	TRBJ1-5	CASSQDRGYYQPQHF
TRBV7-2	TRBJ1-2	CASSFSQAYGYTF
TRBV2	TRBJ2-2	CASRTSMTGELFF
TRBV6-2/TRBV6-3	TRBJ2-1	CASSYLGTSGNEQFF
TRBV19	TRBJ1-4	CASTRDRATNEKLFF
TRBV11-2	TRBJ2-5	CASSPQRTRQETQYF
TRBV27	TRBJ2-1	CASSQTGVAYNEQFF